This record looks at one TCR beta chain sequence and its context. What it binds is unknown. The sample carries other DNA sequences with the same CDR3. The repertoire was sequenced with immunoSEQ multiplex PCR; TCRdb's copy has only in-frame clones and lacks some. The table records hundreds of thousands of clones, around two thirds of them present only once. The entry originates in a study of shared clonotypes between healthy human individuals. In the study overall: Three plates each covered CD4 naive and memory; CD8 naive two, CD8 memory one.

Findings and caveats of the study: Some clonotypes were shared by all four sorted-subset donors, while others were not shared. The non-shared ones had lower generation probabilities than the shared ones.

The receptor was derived from a young man in good health. The specimen was memory CD4+ T cells sorted from blood. Subset denoted: CD45RA-negative fraction.

DNA for the CDR3: TGTGCCAGCAGTGGGGGGACGGCGAATAGCAATCAGCCCCAGCATTTT. Translated: CASSGGTANSNQPQHF. The J gene is TRBJ1-5, the V gene TRBV2; tentative D call: TRBD1 (5 bases). CDR1 is SNHLY, CDR2 FYNNEI, per germline. This CDR3 contains 16 residues. Trimming stripped 4 bases from V and 0 bases from J, with 13 bases between.